This TCR beta chain comes out of a study of yellow fever vaccine responses in identical twins. TCRdb processed the RT-PCR reads anew with MiXCR; each CDR3 protein has one entry. This sample yields 20,000 or so distinct CDR3 sequences, of which approximately 70% are seen a single time; roughly 2.7% belongs to the top ten. Notes on the study in general: Among the twins, the vaccine T cell response reportedly seemed partly convergent and partly personalized.

V shed 6 bases, J shed 6 bases, and the junction held 7 bases outside the gene matches. Germline CDR1 is KGHSH and CDR2 is LQKENI. This CDR3 has 15 residues. In regard to this clonotype: The antigen is not known.

This receptor was obtained from a woman younger than 30 who received the yellow fever vaccine. The chain has TRBV18 and TRBJ1-4, with 10 positions matching TRBD1. The sample in question was T cells from blood (PBMCs), unsorted or a sorted subset (not recorded which), obtained before or after yellow fever vaccination (not recorded which). CDR3 sequence reads: CASSSTGGPDEKLFF. CDR3 DNA: TGTGCCAGCTCTTCGACAGGGGGCCCGGATGAAAAACTGTTTTTT.